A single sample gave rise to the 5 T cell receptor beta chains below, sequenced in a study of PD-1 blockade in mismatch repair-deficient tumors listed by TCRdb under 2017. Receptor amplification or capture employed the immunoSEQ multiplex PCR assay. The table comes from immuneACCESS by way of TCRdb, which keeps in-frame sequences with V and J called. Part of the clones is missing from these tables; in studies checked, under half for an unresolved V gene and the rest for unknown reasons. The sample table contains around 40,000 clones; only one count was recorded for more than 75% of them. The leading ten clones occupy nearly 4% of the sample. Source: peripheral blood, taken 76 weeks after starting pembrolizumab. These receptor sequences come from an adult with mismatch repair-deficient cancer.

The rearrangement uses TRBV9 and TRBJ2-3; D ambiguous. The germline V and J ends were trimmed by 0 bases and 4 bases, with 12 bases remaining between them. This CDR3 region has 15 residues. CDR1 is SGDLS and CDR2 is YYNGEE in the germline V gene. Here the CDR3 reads CASSVDSAGPDTQYF. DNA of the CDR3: TGTGCCAGCAGCGTAGACTCGGCAGGCCCAGATACGCAGTATTTT. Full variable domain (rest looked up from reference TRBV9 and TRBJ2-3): DSGVTQTPKHLITATGQRVTLRCSPRSGDLSVYWYQQSLDQGLQFLIQYYNGEERAKGNILERFSAQQFPDLHSELNLSSLELGDSALYFCASSVDSAGPDTQYFGPGTRLTVL.

CDR3 DNA: TGTGCCAGCTCACTCCAGGGCGGAGGCTACGAGCAGTACTTC. This translates into CASSLQGGGYEQYF. This chain joins TRBV18 and TRBJ2-7; D assignment may be TRBD1 or TRBD2 (5 bases each). Germline V CDR1 and CDR2: KGHSH, LQKENI. The CDR3 totals 14 residues. With 4 bases removed from V and 3 bases from J, the gap between germline ends came to 13 bases. The complete variable domain, with remaining parts taken from reference TRBV18 and TRBJ2-7, reads NAGVMQNPRHLVRRRGQEARLRCSPMKGHSHVYWYRQLPEEGLKFMVYLQKENIIDESGMPKERFSAEFPKEGPSILRIQQVVRGDSAAYFCASSLQGGGYEQYFGPGTRLTVT.

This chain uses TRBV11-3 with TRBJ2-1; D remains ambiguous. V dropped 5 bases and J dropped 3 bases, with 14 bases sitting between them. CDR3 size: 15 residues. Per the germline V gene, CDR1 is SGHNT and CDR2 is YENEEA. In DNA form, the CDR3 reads TGTGCCAGCAGCCTTCACGGTGGGGTCTACAATGAGCAGTTCTTC. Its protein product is CASSLHGGVYNEQFF.

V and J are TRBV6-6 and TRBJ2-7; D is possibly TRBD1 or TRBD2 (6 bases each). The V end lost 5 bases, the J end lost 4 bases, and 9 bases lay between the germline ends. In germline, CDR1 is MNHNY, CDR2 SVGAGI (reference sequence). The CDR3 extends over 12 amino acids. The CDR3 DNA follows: TGTGCCAGCAGTATAGGGGGGTACGAGCAGTACTTC. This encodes CASSIGGYEQYF.

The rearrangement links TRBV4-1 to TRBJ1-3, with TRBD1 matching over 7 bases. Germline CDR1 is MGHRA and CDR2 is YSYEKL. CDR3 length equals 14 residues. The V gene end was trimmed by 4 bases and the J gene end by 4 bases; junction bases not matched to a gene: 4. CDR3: CASSPTGAGNTIYF. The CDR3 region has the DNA TGCGCCAGCAGCCCCACAGGGGCCGGAAACACCATATATTTT.